This is a list of T cell receptor beta chains from one sample in a study of blood T cell repertoires in COVID-19. Profiling relied on immunoSEQ multiplex PCR, and the TCRdb table lists in-frame clones only, not all of them. In the table there are approximately 230,000 clones, under 95% of which are singletons. Input material: PBMCs or T cells enriched from blood (not recorded which). These receptors were obtained from a woman aged 18-35 years who had recovered from COVID-19. Both conserved end residues are part of each CDR3. The order of the fields is clone size, V gene, D gene, J gene, CDR3 DNA, CDR3 protein. The D gene is left open where the match is weak. A clone size is listed for some rows: how often the clone was seen (once, few, many), or a class if it is expanded.

NA	TRBV19	TRBD1	TRBJ2-4	TGTGCCAGTAGTTTCCGGGACAGCAAAAACATTCAGTACTTC	CASSFRDSKNIQYF
NA	TRBV19	TRBD1	TRBJ2-7	TGTGCCAGTAGTATAGAACAGGGGGCCGCCTTCTCCTACGAGCAGTACTTC	CASSIEQGAAFSYEQYF
NA	TRBV5-4	NA	TRBJ1-1	TGTGCCAGCAGTTCGACAGTTCGCAACACTGAAGCTTTCTTT	CASSSTVRNTEAFF
NA	TRBV4-3	TRBD2	TRBJ2-3	TGCGCCAGCAGCCGGGAAGTGCGGGGGGGAACAGATACGCAGTATTTT	CASSREVRGGTDTQYF
NA	TRBV7-9	NA	TRBJ1-3	TGTGCCAGCAGCTTATCCCGCTCTGGAAACACCATATATTTT	CASSLSRSGNTIYF
NA	TRBV28	TRBD1	TRBJ1-6	TGTGCCAGCAGTTTAAGGGACAGGGTAAATTCACCCCTCCACTTT	CASSLRDRVNSPLHF
NA	TRBV28	TRBD1	TRBJ2-7	TGTGCCAGCAGCCCCTCGGGACAGGGGGCGCGAGAGCAGTACTTC	CASSPSGQGAREQYF
NA	TRBV4-3	NA	TRBJ2-7	TGCGCCAGCAGCCAAACCGGACAGCCATCTTACGAGCAGTACTTC	CASSQTGQPSYEQYF
once	TRBV5-6	TRBD1	TRBJ1-2	TGTGCCAGCACCATACAGGGGAGCGGCTACACCTTC	CASTIQGSGYTF
NA	TRBV6-5	NA	TRBJ1-4	TGTGCCAGCAGGAGAAACAGGGCTGCTAATGAAAAACTGTTTTTT	CASRRNRAANEKLFF
NA	TRBV9	TRBD1	TRBJ2-1	TGTGCCAGCAGGCCCTGGGGGACAGGGGAGGACAATGAGCAGTTCTTC	CASRPWGTGEDNEQFF
NA	TRBV6-5	NA	TRBJ1-1	TGTGCCAGCCGGAGGGGGAGGGACACTGAAGCTTTCTTT	CASRRGRDTEAFF
NA	TRBV24-1	NA	TRBJ1-1	TGTGCCACCAGTGCTGGGACACTGAACACTGAAGCTTTCTTT	CATSAGTLNTEAFF
NA	TRBV5-1	TRBD1	TRBJ1-3	TGCGCCAGCGGTGAGAGGGGGCAAAGTGGAAACACCATATATTTT	CASGERGQSGNTIYF
NA	TRBV2	TRBD1	TRBJ1-1	TGTGCCAGCACCCCGGGACAGCTAAACACTGAAGCTTTCTTT	CASTPGQLNTEAFF
NA	TRBV6-5	TRBD1	TRBJ1-2	TGTGCCAGCAGTCGGTCGACAGGGGACTATGGCTACACCTTC	CASSRSTGDYGYTF
NA	TRBV10-3	TRBD2	TRBJ2-3	TGTGCCATCAGCCCGGGACTAGCGGGGGGGAATACGCAGTATTTT	CAISPGLAGGNTQYF
NA	TRBV6-5	NA	TRBJ1-2	TGTGCCAGCAGTCCTTATTTTGCACAGATCTATGGCTACACCTTC	CASSPYFAQIYGYTF
few	TRBV6-1	NA	TRBJ2-2	TGTGCCAGCAGTGAAGGTGGAGGAGCGACCGGGGAGCTGTTTTTT	CASSEGGGATGELFF
NA	TRBV3-1/TRBV3-2	NA	TRBJ1-1	TGTGCCAGCAGCCAAGCCCTGGCAGTCACTGAAGCTTTCTTT	CASSQALAVTEAFF
NA	TRBV6-4	NA	TRBJ2-2	TGTGCCAGCAGTGAAGTCGGGGGCACCGGGGAGCTGTTTTTT	CASSEVGGTGELFF
NA	TRBV28	TRBD1	TRBJ1-1	TGTGCCAGCAGCGACAGGGTAGGAGCTGAAGCTTTCTTT	CASSDRVGAEAFF
NA	TRBV28	NA	TRBJ2-6	TGTGCCAGCAGCCCAGGACAGCATAGCTCTGGGGCCAACGTCCTGACTTTC	CASSPGQHSSGANVLTF
NA	TRBV13	TRBD1	TRBJ2-4	TGTGCCAGCGAGCTTTACAGGGGTAGCGCCAAAAACATTCAGTACTTC	CASELYRGSAKNIQYF
NA	TRBV6-5	NA	TRBJ2-7	TGTGCCAGCACCCTAAGGTGGGGCACCTACGAGCAGTACTTC	CASTLRWGTYEQYF
NA	TRBV9	NA	TRBJ1-4	TGTGCCAGCAGCGTAGGCTCAGGGACCGGGGGGGAAAAACTGTTTTTT	CASSVGSGTGGEKLFF
NA	TRBV5-4	TRBD1	TRBJ1-1	TGTGCCAGCAGCCGACAGGGGGCAAACACTGAAGCTTTCTTT	CASSRQGANTEAFF
NA	TRBV11-2	NA	TRBJ1-2	TGTGCCAGCAGCTCCACAGGGACGGACTATGGCTACACCTTC	CASSSTGTDYGYTF
NA	TRBV5-1	NA	TRBJ2-5	TGCGCCAGCAGCCCCACCCAGGGTGTCGAGACCCAGTACTTC	CASSPTQGVETQYF
NA	TRBV27	NA	TRBJ1-2	TGTGCCAGCAGTTTATCGGGAGGTTTTGGCTACACCTTC	CASSLSGGFGYTF
NA	TRBV5-1	TRBD2	TRBJ2-3	TGCGCCAGCAGACCCCTAGCGGGGGCAGATACGCAGTATTTT	CASRPLAGADTQYF
once	TRBV6-5	NA	TRBJ1-3	TGTGCCAGCTTAGCAGTTAGCTCTGGAAACACCATATATTTT	CASLAVSSGNTIYF
NA	TRBV5-6	TRBD1	TRBJ1-2	TGTGCCAGCAGCTTCGGACAGGGGAGCGCTAACTATGGCTACACCTTC	CASSFGQGSANYGYTF
NA	TRBV27	TRBD1	TRBJ2-3	TGTGCCAGCAGTTTGGGACAGGGAGGAACAGATACGCAGTATTTT	CASSLGQGGTDTQYF
NA	TRBV11-3	TRBD1	TRBJ1-2	TGTGCCAGCAGCCACGGGACAGCGGTTGGCTACACCTTC	CASSHGTAVGYTF
once	TRBV4-1	NA	TRBJ1-1	TGCGCCAGCAGCCCGACGGAGATGAACACTGAAGCTTTCTTT	CASSPTEMNTEAFF
NA	TRBV19	NA	TRBJ1-6	TGTGCCAGTAGTATACGTCAGGGGAATGCACCCCTCCACTTT	CASSIRQGNAPLHF
NA	TRBV20-1	NA	TRBJ1-1	TGCAGTGCTAGTCAAATGGGGGGATGGAACACTGAAGCTTTCTTT	CSASQMGGWNTEAFF
once	TRBV7-9	TRBD1	TRBJ1-4	TGTGCCAGCAGCTTGGGGACAGTCGAAAAACTGTTTTTT	CASSLGTVEKLFF
NA	TRBV3-1/TRBV3-2	NA	TRBJ1-2	TGTGCCAGCAGCCAATGGGGGAGGGGTGGCTACACCTTC	CASSQWGRGGYTF
NA	TRBV24-1	NA	TRBJ2-7	TGTGCCACCAGTGACACCGCGTACGAGCAGTACTTC	CATSDTAYEQYF
NA	TRBV2	TRBD1	TRBJ1-6	TGTGCCAGCAGCGACAGGGGAGCGGATTCACCCCTCCACTTT	CASSDRGADSPLHF
NA	TRBV6-5	NA	TRBJ1-1	TGTGCCAGCACTAGCGGGGGGAGAACTGAAGCTTTCTTT	CASTSGGRTEAFF
NA	TRBV4-2	TRBD1	TRBJ1-4	TGTGCCAGCAGCCAAAAAAGCGACAGGGGGAATGAAAAACTGTTTTTT	CASSQKSDRGNEKLFF
NA	TRBV28	TRBD1	TRBJ2-7	TGTGCCAGCAGTACCCGCCGACAGGGTTTTAACGAGCAGTACTTC	CASSTRRQGFNEQYF
NA	TRBV9	TRBD2	TRBJ2-1	TGTGCCAGCAGCGGGGGACTAGCGGGTTCTAATGAGCAGTTCTTC	CASSGGLAGSNEQFF
NA	TRBV5-1	NA	TRBJ2-5	TGCGCCAGTCAAAGGGACAAGCAAGAGACCCAGTACTTC	CASQRDKQETQYF
NA	TRBV19	NA	TRBJ2-3	TGTGCCAGTAGTATAGCATCAGCAGATACGCAGTATTTT	CASSIASADTQYF
NA	TRBV7-6	TRBD1	TRBJ1-2	TGTGCCAGCAGCTTAGGACCAGCGACAGGGGGAGGCTACACCTTC	CASSLGPATGGGYTF
NA	TRBV12-3/TRBV12-4	NA	TRBJ2-3	TGTGCCAGCAGCCCTCAGGGGCGAGATACGCAGTATTTT	CASSPQGRDTQYF
once	TRBV11-3	TRBD2	TRBJ2-7	TGTGCCAGCAGCTTCATAAGCACTAGCGGGCGGACCTACGAGCAGTACTTC	CASSFISTSGRTYEQYF
NA	TRBV2	TRBD1	TRBJ1-5	TGTGCCAGCACACGGGACAGGGCCCAGCCCCAGCATTTT	CASTRDRAQPQHF
NA	TRBV2	NA	TRBJ2-3	TGTGCCAGCATGACGGGTGGAGATACGCAGTATTTT	CASMTGGDTQYF